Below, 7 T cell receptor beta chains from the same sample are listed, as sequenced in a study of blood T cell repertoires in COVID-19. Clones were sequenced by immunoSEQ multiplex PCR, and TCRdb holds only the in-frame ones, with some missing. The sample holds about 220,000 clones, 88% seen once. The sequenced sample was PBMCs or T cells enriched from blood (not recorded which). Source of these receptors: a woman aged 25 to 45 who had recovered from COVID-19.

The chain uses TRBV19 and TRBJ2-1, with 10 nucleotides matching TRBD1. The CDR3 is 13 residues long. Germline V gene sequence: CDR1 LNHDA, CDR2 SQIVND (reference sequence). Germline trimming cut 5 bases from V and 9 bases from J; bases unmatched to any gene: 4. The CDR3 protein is CASSWGQGREQFF. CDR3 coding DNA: TGTGCCAGTAGTTGGGGACAGGGGCGTGAGCAGTTCTTC.

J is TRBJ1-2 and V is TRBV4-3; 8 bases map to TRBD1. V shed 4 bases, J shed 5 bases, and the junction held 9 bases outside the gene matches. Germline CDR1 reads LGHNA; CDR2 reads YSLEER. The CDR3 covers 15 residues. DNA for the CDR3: TGCGCCAGCAGCCGATCAACAGGGGGAAGGTATGGCTACACCTTC. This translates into CASSRSTGGRYGYTF.

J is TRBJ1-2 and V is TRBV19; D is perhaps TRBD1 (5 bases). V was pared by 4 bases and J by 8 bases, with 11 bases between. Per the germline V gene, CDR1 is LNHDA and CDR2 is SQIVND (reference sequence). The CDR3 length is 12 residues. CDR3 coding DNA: TGTGCCAGTAGTAGACAGCGTAGCGGCTACACCTTC. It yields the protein CASSRQRSGYTF. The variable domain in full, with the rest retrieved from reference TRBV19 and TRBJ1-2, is DGGITQSPKYLFRKEGQNVTLSCEQNLNHDAMYWYRQDPGQGLRLIYYSQIVNDFQKGDIAEGYSVSREKKESFPLTVTSAQKNPTAFYLCASSRQRSGYTFGSGTRLTVV.

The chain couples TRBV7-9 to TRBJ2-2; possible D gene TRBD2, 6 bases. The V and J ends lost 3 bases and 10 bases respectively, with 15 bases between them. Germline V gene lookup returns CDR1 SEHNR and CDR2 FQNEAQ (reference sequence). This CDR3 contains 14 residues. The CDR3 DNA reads TGTGCCAGCAGCTTCGGGGGAGGAGAGGCGGAGCTGTTTTTT. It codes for CASSFGGGEAELFF. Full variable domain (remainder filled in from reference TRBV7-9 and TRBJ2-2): DTGVSQNPRHKITKRGQNVTFRCDPISEHNRLYWYRQTLGQGPEFLTYFQNEAQLEKSRLLSDRFSAERPKGSFSTLEIQRTEQGDSAMYLCASSFGGGEAELFFGEGSRLTVL.

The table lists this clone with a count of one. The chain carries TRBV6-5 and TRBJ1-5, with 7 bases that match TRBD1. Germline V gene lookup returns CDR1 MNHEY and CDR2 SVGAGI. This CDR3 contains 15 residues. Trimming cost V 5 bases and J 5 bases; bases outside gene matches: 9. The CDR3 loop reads CASSPGQPIYQPQHF. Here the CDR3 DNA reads TGTGCCAGCAGTCCGGGACAGCCGATTTATCAGCCCCAGCATTTT.

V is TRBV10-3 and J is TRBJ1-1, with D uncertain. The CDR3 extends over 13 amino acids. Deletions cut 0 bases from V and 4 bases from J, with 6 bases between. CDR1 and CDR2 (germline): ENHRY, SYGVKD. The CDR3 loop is CAISESASTEAFF. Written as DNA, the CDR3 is TGTGCCATCAGTGAGTCGGCAAGCACTGAAGCTTTCTTT.

The CDR3 here is CASSILIGEPNTEAFF. In DNA form, the CDR3 reads TGTGCCAGTAGTATTTTGATCGGGGAGCCGAACACTGAAGCTTTCTTT. The gene calls are TRBV19 and TRBJ1-1; D gene ambiguous. CDR1 LNHDA and CDR2 SQIVND come from the germline V gene (reference sequence). CDR3 length: 16 residues. The V and J ends lost 3 bases and 1 base respectively, with 15 bases between them.